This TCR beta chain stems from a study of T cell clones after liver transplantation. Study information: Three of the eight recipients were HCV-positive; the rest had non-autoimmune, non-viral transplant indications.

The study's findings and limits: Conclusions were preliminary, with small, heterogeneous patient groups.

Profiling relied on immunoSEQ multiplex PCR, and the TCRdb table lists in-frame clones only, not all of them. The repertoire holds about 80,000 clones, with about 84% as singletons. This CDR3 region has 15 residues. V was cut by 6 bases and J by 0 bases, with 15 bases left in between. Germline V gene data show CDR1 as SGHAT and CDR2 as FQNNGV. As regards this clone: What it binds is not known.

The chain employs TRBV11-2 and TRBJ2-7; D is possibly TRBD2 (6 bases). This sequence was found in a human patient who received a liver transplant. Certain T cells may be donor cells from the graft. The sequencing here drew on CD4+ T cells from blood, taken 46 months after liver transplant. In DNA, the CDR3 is TGTGCCAGCAGATGGGGCGGGGTGCTCTCCTACGAGCAGTACTTC. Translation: CASRWGGVLSYEQYF.